This entry is about one TCR beta chain. Time point denoted: healthy volunteer bleed at 6 weeks. From whole blood left unfractionated, total RNA was extracted. The data belong to a study of human T cells and chemical hapten exposure. Study at large: Small volume differences among pooled libraries mainly caused per-sample TCR yield variation.

The library tagged individual cDNA molecules with unique molecular identifiers. TCRdb reprocessed the RACE reads with MiXCR, giving one entry per CDR3 protein. Of approximately 81,000 distinct CDR3 sequences in the sample, about 8.6% were seen once. This receptor was obtained from a male donor in good health. Some clones in this sample may be carry-over from other donors' samples. The sequenced material came from whole blood.

The CDR3 spells CASSLQAPNTEAFF. The CDR3 DNA is TGTGCCAGCAGCTTACAAGCACCGAACACTGAAGCTTTCTTT. This rearrangement joins TRBV7-8 to TRBJ1-1; no clear D gene. Between the trimmed V and J ends, which lost 2 bases and 1 base, there was a span of 8 bases. CDR3 length equals 14 residues. The germline V gene has CDR1 SGHVS and CDR2 FQNEAQ.